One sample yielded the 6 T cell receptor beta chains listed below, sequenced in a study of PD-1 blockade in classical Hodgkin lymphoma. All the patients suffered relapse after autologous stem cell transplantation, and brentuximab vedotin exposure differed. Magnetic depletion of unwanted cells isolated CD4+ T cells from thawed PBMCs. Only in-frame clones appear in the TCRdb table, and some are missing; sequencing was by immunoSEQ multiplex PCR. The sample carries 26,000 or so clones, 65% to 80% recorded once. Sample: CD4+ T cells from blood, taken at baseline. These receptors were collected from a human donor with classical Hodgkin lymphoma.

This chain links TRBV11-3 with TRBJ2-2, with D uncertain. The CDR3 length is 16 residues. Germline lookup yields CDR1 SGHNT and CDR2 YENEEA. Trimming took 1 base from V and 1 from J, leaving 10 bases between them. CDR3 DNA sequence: TGTGCCAGCAGCTTAGGTGCCTTGTGGAACACCGGGGAGCTGTTTTTT. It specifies CASSLGALWNTGELFF.

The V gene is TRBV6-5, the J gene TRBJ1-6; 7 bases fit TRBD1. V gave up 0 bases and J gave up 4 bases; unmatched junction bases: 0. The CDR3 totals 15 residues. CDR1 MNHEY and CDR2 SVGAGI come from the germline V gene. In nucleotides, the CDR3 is TGTGCCAGCAGTTACTCGGGACAGTATAATTCACCCCTCCACTTT. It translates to CASSYSGQYNSPLHF.

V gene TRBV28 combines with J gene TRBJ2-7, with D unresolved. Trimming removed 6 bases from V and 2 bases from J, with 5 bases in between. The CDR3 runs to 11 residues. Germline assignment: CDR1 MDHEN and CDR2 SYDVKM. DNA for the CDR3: TGTGCCAGCAGGTTGACCTACGAGCAGTACTTC. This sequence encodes CASRLTYEQYF.

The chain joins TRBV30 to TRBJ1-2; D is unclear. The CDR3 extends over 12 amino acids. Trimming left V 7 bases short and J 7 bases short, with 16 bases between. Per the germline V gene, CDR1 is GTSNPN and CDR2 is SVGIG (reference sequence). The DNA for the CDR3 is TGTGCCTTACTTCCAGACGGTTCTGGCTACACCTTC. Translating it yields CALLPDGSGYTF.

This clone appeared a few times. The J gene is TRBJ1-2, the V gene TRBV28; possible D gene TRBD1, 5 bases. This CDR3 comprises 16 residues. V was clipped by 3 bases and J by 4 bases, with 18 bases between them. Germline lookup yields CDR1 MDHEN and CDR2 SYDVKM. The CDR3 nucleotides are TGTGCCAGCAGTTTGTGGAAGGTTGCGGGGCCCTATGGCTACACCTTC. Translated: CASSLWKVAGPYGYTF.

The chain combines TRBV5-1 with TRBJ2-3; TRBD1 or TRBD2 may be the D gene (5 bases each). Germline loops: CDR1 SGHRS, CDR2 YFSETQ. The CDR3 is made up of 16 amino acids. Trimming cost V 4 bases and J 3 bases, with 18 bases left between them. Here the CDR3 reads CASSKQEVGVTDTQYF. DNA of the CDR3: TGCGCCAGCAGCAAACAAGAGGTGGGGGTTACAGATACGCAGTATTTT.